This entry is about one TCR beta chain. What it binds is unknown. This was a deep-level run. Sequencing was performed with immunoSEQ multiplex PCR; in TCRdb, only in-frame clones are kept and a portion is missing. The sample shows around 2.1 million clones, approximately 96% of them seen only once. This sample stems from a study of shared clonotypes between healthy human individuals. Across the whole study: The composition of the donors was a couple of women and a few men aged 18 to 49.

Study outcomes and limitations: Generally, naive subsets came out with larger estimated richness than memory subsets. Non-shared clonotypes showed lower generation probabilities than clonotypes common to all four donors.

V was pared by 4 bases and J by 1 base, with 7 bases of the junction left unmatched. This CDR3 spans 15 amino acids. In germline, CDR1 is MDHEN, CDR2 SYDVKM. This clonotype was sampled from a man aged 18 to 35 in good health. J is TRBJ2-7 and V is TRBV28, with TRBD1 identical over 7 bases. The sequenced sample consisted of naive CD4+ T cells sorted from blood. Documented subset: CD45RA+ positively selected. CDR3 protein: CASSSDRVVSYEQYF. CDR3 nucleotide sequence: TGTGCCAGCAGTTCAGACAGGGTCGTGTCCTACGAGCAGTACTTC.